This is a list of T cell receptor beta chains from one sample in a study of T cells in Graves' hyperthyroidism and ophthalmopathy. TCRdb itself ran the multiplex PCR reads through MiXCR, one entry per CDR3 protein. The sample includes about 350,000 distinct CDR3 sequences, 15% to 20% seen only once; the top ten take around 15%. Sequenced: blood. The receptors come from a woman between 40 and 55 years old with Graves' ophthalmopathy. The conserved cysteine and the conserved F or W are not part of the CDR3 here. The D gene is left open where the match is weak. Clone size is given for some rows only: seen once, a few or many times, or a class if the clone is expanded.

len,d_gene,v_gene,abundance,j_gene,CDR3aa
12,NA,TRBV12-3/TRBV12-4,NA,TRBJ2-5,ASSFYRVTETQY
12,NA,TRBV11-2,many,TRBJ2-7,ASSLGGGNYEQY
15,TRBD1,TRBV12-3/TRBV12-4,many,TRBJ2-5,ASTPGLGQGDQETQY
11,NA,TRBV28,many,TRBJ1-5,ASSGGDDQPQH
10,NA,TRBV29-1,NA,TRBJ2-5,SVGGVQETQY
15,TRBD2,TRBV11-2,NA,TRBJ2-5,ASSLRTGLAGNETQY
11,NA,TRBV27,many,TRBJ1-2,ASRRGGGYGYT
16,TRBD2,TRBV11-3,many,TRBJ2-5,ASSFEASGRGGAKTQY
10,NA,TRBV20-1,many,TRBJ1-5,SVGRRDQPQH
10,NA,TRBV4-1,many,TRBJ2-7,ASSLHPGEQY
20,TRBD2,TRBV20-1,few,TRBJ2-7,SASQGESGTSGVNTPPYEQY